The 18 T cell receptor beta chains below come from one sample, sequenced in a study of blood T cell repertoires in COVID-19. The data were produced by immunoSEQ multiplex PCR, yet TCRdb's version contains in-frame clones alone and is incomplete. The repertoire holds fewer than 200,000 clones, with almost 80% as singletons. Sequenced: PBMCs or T cells enriched from blood (not recorded which). Receptors originate from a woman aged 50 to 60 who had recovered from COVID-19.

The V call is TRBV15, the J call TRBJ2-5, with 7 bases identical to TRBD2. This CDR3 is 15 amino acids long. The germline gives CDR1 LNHNV, CDR2 YYDKDF (reference sequence). The junction had 7 bases not matched to a gene; V was cut back by 1 base and J by 5 bases. The CDR3 nucleotides are TGTGCCACCAGCAGAGGGGGCGGGAGTGGGGAGACCCAGTACTTC. Translated, it gives CATSRGGGSGETQYF.

The chain is built from TRBV7-2 and TRBJ2-7, with 10 bases identical to TRBD2. Germline V lookup: CDR1 SGHTA, CDR2 FQGNSA. This CDR3 comprises 14 residues. V gave up 5 bases and J gave up 6 bases; unmatched junction bases: 7. The DNA for the CDR3 is TGTGCCAGCAGCCCTAGCGGGAGCGGTCTCGAGCAGTACTTC. Encoded protein: CASSPSGSGLEQYF.

The CDR3 region has the DNA TGCGCCAGCAGCCCTTCGGGGGGCTCCAATTCACCCCTCCACTTT. Encoded protein: CASSPSGGSNSPLHF. The J gene is TRBJ1-6, the V gene TRBV5-1; possibly TRBD1 for D (6 bases). There are 15 residues in the CDR3. Trimming shortened V by 4 bases and J by 7 bases, and 15 bases separated the two germline ends. Germline loops: CDR1 SGHRS, CDR2 YFSETQ.

This chain connects TRBV5-4 to TRBJ1-2; D gene uncertain. From germline, CDR1 is SGHNT and CDR2 YYREEE (reference sequence). The CDR3 has 15 amino acids. V gave up 5 bases and J gave up 2 bases, with 16 bases separating them. CDR3 region: CASSPWRASNYGYTF. The CDR3 DNA sequence: TGTGCCAGCAGTCCCTGGAGGGCCTCCAACTATGGCTACACCTTC.

The rearrangement links TRBV27 to TRBJ2-7; a weak D match, TRBD2 (5 bases). V was pared by 6 bases and J by 7 bases, with 16 bases between. Germline V lookup: CDR1 MNHEY, CDR2 SMNVEV (reference sequence). This CDR3 region has 13 residues. Here the CDR3 DNA reads TGTGCCAGCAGCCCGGACTTGAGGCGGGAGCAGTACTTC. Protein sequence: CASSPDLRREQYF.

The genes are TRBV4-1 and TRBJ2-3; 15 bases align to TRBD2. This CDR3 has 18 residues. Germline CDR1 is MGHRA and CDR2 is YSYEKL. With V trimmed by 4 bases and J by 2 bases, 7 bases remained unmatched. CDR3 nucleotide sequence: TGCGCCAGCAGCCTTGCGGGACTAGCGGGAGGTCCCACAGATACGCAGTATTTT. Amino acid sequence: CASSLAGLAGGPTDTQYF.

The V and J genes are TRBV24-1 and TRBJ1-2; 7 bases match TRBD1. Germline assignment: CDR1 KGHDR and CDR2 SFDVKD. The V segment lost 7 bases and the J segment 4 bases; nucleotides outside the gene matches: 8. CDR3 size: 14 residues. CDR3 sequence reads: CATSGSGQPYGYTF. The CDR3, as DNA: TGTGCCACCAGCGGGTCGGGACAGCCCTATGGCTACACCTTC.

This clone was recorded only once. The chain has TRBV2 and TRBJ2-7; TRBD1 aligns across 12 bases. Looked up from germline, CDR1 is SNHLY and CDR2 is FYNNEI. The CDR3 extends over 14 amino acids. V lost 10 bases and J lost 1; bases outside the gene matches: 5. For the CDR3, the DNA is TGTGCCATCACGGGACAGGGGGCTTCCTACGAGCAGTACTTC. Residues: CAITGQGASYEQYF. Full variable domain (outside the CDR3, taken from reference TRBV2 and TRBJ2-7): EPEVTQTPSHQVTQMGQEVILRCVPISNHLYFYWYRQILGQKVEFLVSFYNNEISEKSEIFDDQFSVERPDGSNFTLKIRSTKLEDSAMYFCAITGQGASYEQYFGPGTRLTVT.

The chain couples TRBV15 to TRBJ2-1, with 11 bases matching TRBD2. V dropped 8 bases and J dropped 5; count of bases not matched to a gene: 14. The CDR3 extends over 17 amino acids. Germline V gene lookup returns CDR1 LNHNV and CDR2 YYDKDF (reference sequence). The CDR3 DNA is TGTGCCACCCGCTCAGGGAGCGCTAGCGGGAGGAACAATGAGCAGTTCTTC. Its translation is CATRSGSASGRNNEQFF.

The V and J genes are TRBV18 and TRBJ1-3; D is uncertain. The CDR3 has 16 amino acids. In germline, CDR1 is KGHSH, CDR2 LQKENI. V gave up 2 bases and J gave up 1 base, with 12 bases separating them. The CDR3 is CASSPGLVTSGNTIYF. CDR3 coding DNA: TGTGCCAGCTCACCAGGCCTGGTTACATCTGGAAACACCATATATTTT.

The chain carries TRBV29-1 and TRBJ2-2, with 9 bases lining up with TRBD2. From germline, CDR1 is SQVTM and CDR2 ANQGSEA. The CDR3 is 15 amino acids. Trimming at V came to 4 bases and at J to 0 bases, leaving 3 bases not matched to a gene. CDR3 nucleotides: TGCAGCGTTGCACTAGCGGGTGCGAACACCGGGGAGCTGTTTTTT. It encodes CSVALAGANTGELFF.

V and J are TRBV5-1 and TRBJ2-3, with 7 bases that match TRBD2. Per the germline V gene, CDR1 is SGHRS and CDR2 is YFSETQ. The CDR3 is made up of 18 amino acids. Losses at the gene ends were 7 bases for V and 0 bases for J; bases not matched to a gene: 17. In DNA form, the CDR3 reads TGCGCCAGCGGCAAATCACCGGTCGGTAGCGGGAGCACAGATACGCAGTATTTT. Amino acids: CASGKSPVGSGSTDTQYF.

This chain links TRBV10-3 with TRBJ2-1; 9 bases line up with TRBD2. The germline V gene has CDR1 ENHRY and CDR2 SYGVKD. V trimming: 0 bases; J trimming: 3 bases; junction bases outside the gene matches: 0. The CDR3 loop spans 15 amino acids. The CDR3: CAISESSGSYNEQFF. The CDR3 DNA reads as TGTGCCATCAGTGAGTCTAGCGGGAGCTACAATGAGCAGTTCTTC.

The chain carries TRBV7-2 and TRBJ1-5; no definite D call. CDR1 is SGHTA and CDR2 is FQGNSA in the germline V gene. V dropped 4 bases and J dropped 3 bases, with 13 bases sitting between them. CDR3 length equals 15 residues. The CDR3 protein is CASSSSLLSNQPQHF. The CDR3 coding sequence is TGTGCCAGCAGCTCTTCCCTACTTTCCAATCAGCCCCAGCATTTT.

The chain employs TRBV27 and TRBJ1-1, with 10 bases lining up with TRBD1. V was pared by 5 bases and J by 4 bases, with 1 base of the junction left unmatched. Germline values: CDR1 MNHEY, CDR2 SMNVEV (reference sequence). There are 13 residues in the CDR3. CDR3 sequence reads: CASSRTGGTEAFF. For the CDR3, the DNA is TGTGCCAGCAGTAGGACAGGGGGCACTGAAGCTTTCTTT.

The rearrangement uses TRBV6-2 or TRBV6-3 and TRBJ2-1, with TRBD2 identical over 14 bases. The CDR3 is 20 amino acids. Germline loops: CDR1 MNHEY, CDR2 SVGEGT. Unmatched junction bases numbered 12, after V lost 2 bases and J lost 3 bases. CDR3 in DNA: TGTGCCAGCAGTTACCCGAAGGGACTAGCGGGAGAGGGGGGCTACAATGAGCAGTTCTTC. Translating it yields CASSYPKGLAGEGGYNEQFF.

DNA of the CDR3: TGTGCCAGCAGTTTAGACAGGGCTGTTTCCGAGCAGTACTTC. Translation: CASSLDRAVSEQYF. The gene calls are TRBV27 and TRBJ2-7; TRBD1 aligns across 7 bases. Germline assignment: CDR1 MNHEY and CDR2 SMNVEV (reference sequence). J was trimmed by 6 bases and V by 2 bases; bases with no gene match: 7. The CDR3 spans 14 residues.

This sequence joins TRBV7-2 and TRBJ1-1; no reliable D call. Germline CDR1 SGHTA, CDR2 FQGNSA. CDR3 length: 13 residues. Trimming left V 0 bases short and J 10 bases short, with 12 bases between. The DNA of the CDR3 is TGTGCCAGCAGCTTAGCGAGGGCAATGTCAGCTTTCTTT. This sequence encodes CASSLARAMSAFF. Filled out from reference TRBV7-2 and TRBJ1-1, the complete variable domain reads GAGVSQSPSNKVTEKGKDVELRCDPISGHTALYWYRQSLGQGLEFLIYFQGNSAPDKSGLPSDRFSAERTGGSVSTLTIQRTQQEDSAVYLCASSLARAMSAFFGQGTRLTVV.